The next 20 T cell receptor beta chains were all read from a single sample in a study of lymphopenia after photon versus proton radiotherapy (dated by TCRdb to between 2018 and 2020). The library was generated by the immunoSEQ multiplex PCR assay. TCRdb obtained this table from immuneACCESS and retained in-frame rearrangements with V and J assigned. These tables miss some clones; where compared with another copy, unresolved V genes account for less than half of the shortfall, and the remainder is unexplained. The sample includes 60,000 to 75,000 clones, with around 86% observed a single time. Around 2.1% of the sample goes to the ten largest clones. Specimen: peripheral blood, collected from a patient treated with photon-based radiotherapy. All receptors come from a man aged 35-49 years with gastric cancer.

The chain employs TRBV7-9 and TRBJ1-2; D call uncertain. V shed 5 bases and J shed 7 bases, with 14 bases lying between them. Germline CDR1 and CDR2: SEHNR and FQNEAQ (reference sequence). The CDR3 runs 13 residues. In nucleotides, the CDR3 is TGTGCCAGCAGCCAAGCCCTTTTCGGTGGCTACACCTTC. It encodes CASSQALFGGYTF.

This clone was observed a handful of times. The chain couples TRBV18 to TRBJ1-1; D is unresolved. The CDR3 loop spans 14 amino acids. Germline-derived CDR1 and CDR2 are KGHSH and LQKENI. The V gene lost 0 bases and the J gene lost 4 bases, with 9 bases spanning the gap. The CDR3 nucleotides are TGTGCCAGCTCACCACCGGAGGCAGCCACTGAAGCTTTCTTT. Its protein is CASSPPEAATEAFF.

The chain links TRBV7-2 to TRBJ2-3, with a weak D call TRBD2 (5 bases). The CDR3 runs to 16 residues. Deletions cut 5 bases from V and 3 bases from J, with 18 bases between. From germline, CDR1 is SGHTA and CDR2 FQGNSA. The CDR3 DNA reads as TGTGCCAGCAGCCCAGGAGGTTTCACGGCGACAGATACGCAGTATTTT. Encoded protein: CASSPGGFTATDTQYF.

V and J are TRBV5-4 and TRBJ1-4; possible D gene TRBD1, 6 bases. Trimming removed 4 bases at V and 3 bases at J, with 10 bases between. CDR3 length: 14 residues. Germline V CDR1 and CDR2: SGHNT, YYREEE (reference sequence). The CDR3 region is CASSSRGSNEKLFF. The CDR3 nucleotides are TGTGCCAGCAGCAGCAGGGGTTCTAATGAAAAACTGTTTTTT.

V gene TRBV30 combines with J gene TRBJ2-5; TRBD1 is a possible D gene (6 bases). The V gene lost 0 bases and the J gene lost 2 bases, with 7 bases spanning the gap. The length of the CDR3 is 13 residues. Germline CDR1 GTSNPN, CDR2 SVGIG (reference sequence). This CDR3 is CAWSVGTQETQYF. In DNA, the CDR3 is TGTGCCTGGAGTGTGGGGACACAAGAGACCCAGTACTTC.

This chain links TRBV5-6 with TRBJ1-2; perhaps TRBD1 as D (6 bases). The germline V and J ends were trimmed by 4 bases and 5 bases, with 12 bases remaining between them. CDR1 and CDR2 from the germline V gene are SGHDT and YYEEEE. The CDR3 length is 13 residues. Here the CDR3 reads CASSRRGGYGYTF. The CDR3 DNA is TGTGCCAGCAGCCGCAGGGGAGGTTATGGCTACACCTTC.

This clone is classed as medium-sized. This CDR3 reads CASSLGVGFGNTIYF. The CDR3 nucleotides are TGTGCCAGCAGTTTGGGGGTTGGGTTTGGAAACACCATATATTTT. This chain links TRBV27 with TRBJ1-3; a possible D gene is TRBD1 (5 bases). Germline CDR1 reads MNHEY; CDR2 reads SMNVEV (reference sequence). Trimming removed 3 bases from V and 3 bases from J, with 12 bases in between. The CDR3 contains 15 residues.

This chain joins TRBV10-3 and TRBJ1-1, with a weak D call TRBD1 (5 bases). The CDR3 length is 12 residues. The germline V gene has CDR1 ENHRY and CDR2 SYGVKD. Trimming shortened V by 2 bases and J by 8 bases, and 9 bases separated the two germline ends. CDR3 amino acids: CAISEGRDEAFF. DNA of the CDR3: TGTGCCATCAGTGAGGGGAGGGACGAAGCTTTCTTT.

The V and J genes are TRBV15 and TRBJ2-5; unclear D gene. Germline V gene data show CDR1 as LNHNV and CDR2 as YYDKDF (reference sequence). This CDR3 is built from 12 residues. V gave up 3 bases and J gave up 5 bases, with 7 bases separating them. CDR3 sequence reads: CATSRTMETQYF. As DNA, the CDR3 is TGTGCCACCAGCAGGACAATGGAGACCCAGTACTTC.

V is TRBV6-1 and J is TRBJ2-5; perhaps D is TRBD1 or TRBD2 (6 bases each). There are 14 residues in the CDR3. Per the germline V gene, CDR1 is MNHNS and CDR2 is SASEGT. Trimming took off 2 bases at V and 4 bases at J, with 11 bases between the two ends. The CDR3 sequence is CASSEPGAGETQYF. The CDR3 nucleotides are TGTGCCAGCAGTGAACCGGGGGCGGGAGAGACCCAGTACTTC.

The CDR3 protein is CASSNNRGGSTDTQYF. The CDR3 DNA sequence: TGTGCCAGCAGCAATAACCGGGGGGGAAGCACAGATACGCAGTATTTT. V gene TRBV7-9 combines with J gene TRBJ2-3, with TRBD2 identical over 8 bases. Germline CDR1 and CDR2: SEHNR and FQNEAQ (reference sequence). Trimming at V came to 5 bases and at J to 0 bases, leaving 7 bases not matched to a gene. The length of the CDR3 is 16 residues.

This clone was observed once. The chain uses TRBV4-3 and TRBJ2-7; no definite D call. V was shortened by 0 bases and J by 0 bases, with 9 bases between the two germline ends. The V gene's germline CDR1 is LGHNA and CDR2 YSLEER. The CDR3 length is 15 residues. The chain's CDR3 is CASSQDHASSYEQYF. CDR3 coding DNA: TGCGCCAGCAGCCAAGATCATGCGAGCTCCTACGAGCAGTACTTC.

This chain links TRBV7-2 with TRBJ1-2; TRBD1 agrees at 11 bases. V lost 5 bases to trimming and J lost 3 bases; unmatched junction nucleotides: 8. The germline CDR1 and CDR2 sequences are SGHTA and FQGNSA. The CDR3 sequence is 16 residues long. As DNA, the CDR3 is TGTGCCAGCAGCCACACGCCGGGACAGGGGGACTATGGCTACACCTTC. It translates to CASSHTPGQGDYGYTF.

This clone was found a few times. This sequence joins TRBV27 and TRBJ2-2, with TRBD1 matching 8 bases. Germline lookup yields CDR1 MNHEY and CDR2 SMNVEV (reference sequence). This CDR3 has 16 residues. V was pared by 5 bases and J by 4 bases, with 9 bases of the junction left unmatched. Written as DNA, the CDR3 is TGTGCCAGCAGTACACGGACAGGGTTGATCACCGGGGAGCTGTTTTTT. This encodes CASSTRTGLITGELFF.

This chain connects TRBV19 to TRBJ2-5; D may be TRBD2 (6 bases). The CDR3 has 14 residues. Trimming cost V 7 bases and J 4 bases, with 16 bases left between them. Germline V gives CDR1 LNHDA, CDR2 SQIVND (reference sequence). This CDR3 reads CASNPDTSRETQYF. DNA of the CDR3: TGTGCCAGTAATCCAGACACTAGCCGAGAGACCCAGTACTTC.

The rearrangement uses TRBV7-8 and TRBJ1-4; D not certain. V dropped 7 bases and J dropped 5 bases, with 8 bases sitting between them. This CDR3 is 12 amino acids long. Germline CDR1 is SGHVS and CDR2 is FQNEAQ. CDR3 residues: CASMAGNEKLFF. DNA of the CDR3: TGTGCCAGCATGGCGGGGAATGAAAAACTGTTTTTT. Full variable domain (rest looked up from reference TRBV7-8 and TRBJ1-4): GAGVSQSPRYKVAKRGQDVALRCDPISGHVSLFWYQQALGQGPEFLTYFQNEAQLDKSGLPSDRFFAERPEGSVSTLKIQRTQQEDSAVYLCASMAGNEKLFFGSGTQLSVL.

This clone showed up just once. The chain is built from TRBV18 and TRBJ1-1; 8 nucleotides align to TRBD1. Germline loops: CDR1 KGHSH, CDR2 LQKENI. Trimming took 4 bases from V and 5 from J; bases not matched to a gene: 6. CDR3 length equals 14 residues. The CDR3, as DNA: TGTGCCAGCTCACGCAACAGGGGGAAGACTGAAGCTTTCTTT. Translation: CASSRNRGKTEAFF.

The CDR3 DNA sequence: TGTGCCAGTGAGGACAGGGGGAGGAACACTGAAGCTTTCTTT. Translation: CASEDRGRNTEAFF. The V and J genes are TRBV5-6 and TRBJ1-1, with 10 bases aligning to TRBD1. The length of the CDR3 is 14 residues. The J segment lost 1 base and the V segment lost 8 bases, leaving 5 bases of the junction unmatched. Looked up from germline, CDR1 is SGHDT and CDR2 is YYEEEE.

The chain uses TRBV15 and TRBJ1-2, with D maybe TRBD1 (5 bases). The CDR3 extends over 14 amino acids. The V gene's germline CDR1 is LNHNV and CDR2 YYDKDF (reference sequence). The V end lost 1 base, the J end lost 3 bases, and 9 bases lay between the germline ends. The chain's CDR3 is CATSRGRVDYGYTF. The CDR3 DNA reads as TGTGCCACCAGCAGAGGCAGGGTGGACTATGGCTACACCTTC.

The chain recombines TRBV30 with TRBJ1-6; maybe TRBD1 (5 bases). Germline-derived CDR1 and CDR2 are GTSNPN and SVGIG (reference sequence). The CDR3 is made up of 16 amino acids. Trimming stripped 5 bases from V and 7 bases from J, with 21 bases between. CDR3 coding DNA: TGTGCCTGGTTTAGGGGCGGAGGATTTCCGAATTCACCCCTCCACTTT. Translated: CAWFRGGGFPNSPLHF.